The text below deals with one TCR beta chain. Its specificity is not known. The data were taken from a study of PD-L1 blockade in urothelial cancer. Study summary: It was at 3 weeks (second dose) and 6 weeks after treatment start that blood was analyzed. Blood samples contained a median 141,255 T cells.

Study-wide results and caveats: In blood sampled pretreatment, TCR clonality below the median predicted better survival.

Described time point: pretreatment peripheral blood. V dropped 1 base and J dropped 2; count of bases not matched to a gene: 1. CDR1 is SEHNR and CDR2 is FQNEAQ in the germline V gene (reference sequence). This CDR3 is 15 amino acids long. Libraries were prepared by immunoSEQ multiplex PCR; TCRdb keeps only in-frame clonotypes and omits some of them. The data contain 38,000 or so clones, around four fifths of them seen just once; the ten biggest clones take up roughly 15%. The gene calls are TRBV7-9 and TRBJ2-3; TRBD1 matches 9 bases. The receptor was isolated from an elderly man with urothelial cancer. Sample: PBMCs, taken around atezolizumab (anti-PD-L1) treatment. As DNA, the CDR3 is TGTGCCAGCAGCTTAGGGGACAGGGTCACAGATACGCAGTATTTT. Translated: CASSLGDRVTDTQYF.